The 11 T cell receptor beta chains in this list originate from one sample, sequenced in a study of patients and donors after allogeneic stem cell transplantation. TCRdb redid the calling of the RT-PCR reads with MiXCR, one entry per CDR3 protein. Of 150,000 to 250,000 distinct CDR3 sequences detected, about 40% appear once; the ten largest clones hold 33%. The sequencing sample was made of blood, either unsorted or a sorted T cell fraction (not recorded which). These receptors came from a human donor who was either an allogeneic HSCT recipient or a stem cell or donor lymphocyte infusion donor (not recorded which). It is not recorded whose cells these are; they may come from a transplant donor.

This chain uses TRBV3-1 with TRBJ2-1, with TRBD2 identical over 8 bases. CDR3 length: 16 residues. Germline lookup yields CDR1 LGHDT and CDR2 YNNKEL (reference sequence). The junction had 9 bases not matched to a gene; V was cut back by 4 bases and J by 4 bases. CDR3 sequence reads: CASSPQAGGSYNEQFF. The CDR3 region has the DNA TGTGCCAGCAGCCCGCAGGCGGGAGGATCGTACAATGAGCAGTTCTTC.

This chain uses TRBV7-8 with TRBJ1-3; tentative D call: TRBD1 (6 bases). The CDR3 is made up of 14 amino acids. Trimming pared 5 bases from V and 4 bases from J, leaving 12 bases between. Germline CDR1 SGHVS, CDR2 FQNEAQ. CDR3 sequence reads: CASSRGPWGNTIYF. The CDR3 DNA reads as TGTGCCAGCAGCCGGGGGCCGTGGGGAAACACCATATATTTT.

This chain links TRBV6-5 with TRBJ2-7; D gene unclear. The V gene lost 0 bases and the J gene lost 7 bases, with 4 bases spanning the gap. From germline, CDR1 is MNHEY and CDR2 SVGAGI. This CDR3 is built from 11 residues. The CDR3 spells CASSYSGEQYF. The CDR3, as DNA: TGTGCCAGCAGTTACTCGGGGGAGCAGTACTTC.

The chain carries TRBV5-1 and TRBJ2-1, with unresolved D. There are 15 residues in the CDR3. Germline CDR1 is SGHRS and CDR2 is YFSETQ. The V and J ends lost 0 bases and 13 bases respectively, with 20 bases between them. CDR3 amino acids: CASSLEFSIGIEQFF. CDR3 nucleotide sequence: TGCGCCAGCAGCTTGGAGTTCTCGATAGGAATCGAACAGTTCTTC.

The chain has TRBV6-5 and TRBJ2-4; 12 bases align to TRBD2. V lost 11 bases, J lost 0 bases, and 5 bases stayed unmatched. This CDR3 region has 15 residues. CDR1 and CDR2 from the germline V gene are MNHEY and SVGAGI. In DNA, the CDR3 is TGTGCCTCAGGACTAGCGGGATTAGCCAAAAACATTCAGTACTTC. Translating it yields CASGLAGLAKNIQYF.

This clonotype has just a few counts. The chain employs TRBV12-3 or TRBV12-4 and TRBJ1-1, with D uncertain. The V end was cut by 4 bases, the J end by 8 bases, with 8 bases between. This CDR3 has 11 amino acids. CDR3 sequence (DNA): TGTGCCAGCAGTTACGCGGTGGAAGCTTTCTTT. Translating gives CASSYAVEAFF.

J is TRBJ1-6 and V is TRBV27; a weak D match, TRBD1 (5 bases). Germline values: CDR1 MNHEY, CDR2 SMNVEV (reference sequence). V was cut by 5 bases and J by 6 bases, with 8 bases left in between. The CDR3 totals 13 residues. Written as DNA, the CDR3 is TGTGCCAGCAGTCGGGACCCTAATTCACCCCTCCACTTT. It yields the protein CASSRDPNSPLHF.

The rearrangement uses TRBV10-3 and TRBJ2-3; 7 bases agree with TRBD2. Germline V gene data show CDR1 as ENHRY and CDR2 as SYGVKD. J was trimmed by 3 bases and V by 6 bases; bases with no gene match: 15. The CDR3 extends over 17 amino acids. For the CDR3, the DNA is TGTGCCATCAGAGAACCGATGGGGACTACCAAAACAGATACGCAGTATTTT. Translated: CAIREPMGTTKTDTQYF.

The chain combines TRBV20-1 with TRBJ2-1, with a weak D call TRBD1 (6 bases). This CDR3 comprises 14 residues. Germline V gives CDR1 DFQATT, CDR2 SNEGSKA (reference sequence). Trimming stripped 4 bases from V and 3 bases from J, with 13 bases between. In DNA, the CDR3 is TGCAGTGCTACAGATGGGGGCGGCTACAATGAGCAGTTCTTC. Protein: CSATDGGGYNEQFF.

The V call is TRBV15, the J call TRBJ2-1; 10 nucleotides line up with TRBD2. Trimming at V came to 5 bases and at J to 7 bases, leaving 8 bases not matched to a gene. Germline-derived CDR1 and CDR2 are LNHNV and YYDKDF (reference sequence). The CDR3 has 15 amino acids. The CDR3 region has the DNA TGTGCCACCAGCGACGGACTAGCGGTCAGGAATGAGCAGTTCTTC. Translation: CATSDGLAVRNEQFF.

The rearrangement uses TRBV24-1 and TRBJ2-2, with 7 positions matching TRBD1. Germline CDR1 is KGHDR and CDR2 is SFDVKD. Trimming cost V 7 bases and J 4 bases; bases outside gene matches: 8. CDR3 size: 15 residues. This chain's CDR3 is CATSGEQGSTGELFF. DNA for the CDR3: TGTGCCACCAGCGGTGAACAGGGGAGCACCGGGGAGCTGTTTTTT.